These 25 T cell receptor beta chains came from one sample sequenced in a study of CD8 T cells in ankylosing spondylitis. General study points: Blood of patients with ankylosing spondylitis appeared to be characterized by a TCR beta motif of 8 or 9 highly homologous variants.

These receptors lack a known antigen. TCRdb fed the 5' RACE reads into MiXCR, producing one record per CDR3 protein. Among about 750,000 distinct CDR3 sequences, roughly 19% were seen once, and the ten largest hold about 20%. Specimen: blood, either unsorted or a sorted T cell fraction (not recorded which). The receptors shown here come from a male donor with ankylosing spondylitis.

The chain uses TRBV3-1 and TRBJ2-1, with D possibly matching TRBD1 (5 bases). The V end was cut by 3 bases, the J end by 6 bases, with 15 bases between. The germline gives CDR1 LGHDT, CDR2 YNNKEL (reference sequence). There are 15 residues in the CDR3. In DNA form, the CDR3 reads TGTGCCAGCAGCCAGTGGGATGTAAGGGGCAATGAGCAGTTCTTC. Encoded protein: CASSQWDVRGNEQFF.

This clonotype was counted only a few times. The rearrangement links TRBV25-1 to TRBJ1-2, with 8 bases fitting TRBD1. V was clipped by 7 bases and J by 7 bases; unmatched bases: 8. Germline V gene lookup returns CDR1 MGHDK and CDR2 SYGVNS. This CDR3 contains 13 residues. The DNA for the CDR3 is TGTGCCAGCACAAAGACAGGGGCTGGTGGCTACACCTTC. This sequence encodes CASTKTGAGGYTF.

At least ten counts were recorded for this clonotype. The chain combines TRBV20-1 with TRBJ2-3; no definite D call. CDR3 size: 15 residues. The V and J ends lost 3 bases and 2 bases respectively, with 15 bases between them. Germline V gene sequence: CDR1 DFQATT, CDR2 SNEGSKA (reference sequence). CDR3 in amino acids: CSARKGPTLTDTQYF. CDR3 sequence (DNA): TGCAGTGCTAGGAAGGGCCCCACCCTCACAGATACGCAGTATTTT.

This chain uses TRBV12-3 or TRBV12-4 with TRBJ2-2, with D tentatively TRBD1 (6 bases). The CDR3 runs to 14 residues. Trimming pared 7 bases from V and 4 bases from J, leaving 13 bases between. CDR3 sequence reads: CASTWTERTGELFF. CDR3 nucleotide sequence: TGTGCCAGCACCTGGACAGAGCGCACCGGGGAGCTGTTTTTT.

This clonotype came up many times. V usage is TRBV6-4 and J usage is TRBJ2-2, with unresolved D. The V and J ends lost 6 bases and 3 bases respectively, with 11 bases between them. Germline V gene sequence: CDR1 MRHNA, CDR2 SNTAGT. The CDR3 is 14 amino acids. CDR3: CASSADTHTGELFF. For the CDR3, the DNA is TGTGCCAGCAGCGCCGACACGCACACCGGGGAGCTGTTTTTT.

The chain is built from TRBV20-1 and TRBJ1-2, with D possibly being TRBD1 (5 bases). Trimming pared 5 bases from V and 2 bases from J, leaving 12 bases between. The CDR3 has 13 amino acids. Germline CDR1 is DFQATT and CDR2 is SNEGSKA (reference sequence). The DNA for the CDR3 is TGCAGTGCTGGGACTGGAGGGAACTATGGCTACACCTTC. It encodes CSAGTGGNYGYTF.

The chain joins TRBV7-9 to TRBJ2-1; 8 positions match TRBD1. Germline-derived CDR1 and CDR2 are SEHNR and FQNEAQ (reference sequence). The CDR3 consists of 12 residues. Trimming at V came to 5 bases and at J to 9 bases, leaving 3 bases not matched to a gene. The CDR3 is CASSRQGIEQFF. The CDR3 DNA follows: TGTGCCAGCAGCCGACAGGGGATTGAGCAGTTCTTC.

This clonotype has ten or more counts. This chain links TRBV10-3 with TRBJ2-7, with D maybe TRBD2 (6 bases). CDR1 ENHRY and CDR2 SYGVKD come from the germline V gene. The CDR3 is made up of 13 amino acids. V dropped 6 bases and J dropped 0 bases, with 9 bases sitting between them. CDR3 bases: TGTGCCATCAGACGGGAGAGCTCCTACGAGCAGTACTTC. Protein product: CAIRRESSYEQYF.

This CDR3 reads CASSLYVELSNTGELFF. The CDR3 DNA sequence: TGTGCCAGCAGCTTGTACGTCGAGCTCTCGAACACCGGGGAGCTGTTTTTT. This rearrangement joins TRBV5-5 to TRBJ2-2; no firm D call. The CDR3 runs to 17 residues. Germline V gene lookup returns CDR1 SGHKS and CDR2 YYEKEE (reference sequence). V shed 1 base and J shed 0 bases, with 13 bases lying between them.

This clonotype was seen only a few times. The chain links TRBV4-3 to TRBJ2-5; 12 bases are a match to TRBD2. CDR1 and CDR2 (germline): LGHNA, YSLEER. The length of the CDR3 is 17 residues. The junction had 9 bases not matched to a gene; V was cut back by 2 bases and J by 5 bases. CDR3 in amino acids: CASSQRLAGASGETQYF. For the CDR3, the DNA is TGCGCCAGCAGCCAAAGACTAGCGGGAGCCAGTGGGGAGACCCAGTACTTC.

This clonotype was counted a few times. The V gene is TRBV7-8, the J gene TRBJ1-1; 7 bases line up with TRBD1. This CDR3 has 15 amino acids. Per germline, CDR1 SGHVS and CDR2 FQNEAQ. V shed 5 bases and J 5 bases; nucleotides not matched to a gene: 11. CDR3 protein: CASSTRRTGQTEAFF. DNA for the CDR3: TGTGCCAGCAGCACCCGTCGGACAGGACAAACTGAAGCTTTCTTT.

The V gene is TRBV7-2, the J gene TRBJ2-3; 10 nucleotides match TRBD2. This CDR3 region has 15 residues. With V trimmed by 6 bases and J by 3 bases, 6 bases remained unmatched. Germline V lookup: CDR1 SGHTA, CDR2 FQGNSA. CDR3 nucleotide sequence: TGTGCCAGCAGTATTAGCGGGAGGAGGACAGATACGCAGTATTTT. It yields the protein CASSISGRRTDTQYF.

CDR3 nucleotide sequence: TGTGCCAGCAGCTTGACAGGTCGCGCGTCCTACGAGCAGTACTTC. It encodes CASSLTGRASYEQYF. This sequence joins TRBV5-6 and TRBJ2-7; tentative D call: TRBD1 (5 bases). CDR1 is SGHDT, CDR2 YYEEEE, per germline. V lost 1 base and J lost 1, with 12 bases in between. CDR3 length: 15 residues.

This rearrangement joins TRBV11-2 to TRBJ2-1, with D possibly being TRBD1 or TRBD2 (5 bases each). The CDR3 sequence is 16 residues long. V lost 0 bases and J 8 bases, leaving 17 bases between the germline ends. The V gene's germline CDR1 is SGHAT and CDR2 FQNNGV. For the CDR3, the DNA is TGTGCCAGCAGCTTAGATGGGGGTGGGGCATTGTATGAGCAGTTCTTC. Its translation: CASSLDGGGALYEQFF.

The rearrangement links TRBV4-3 to TRBJ1-5; no firm D call. This CDR3 has 13 amino acids. CDR1 is LGHNA and CDR2 is YSLEER in the germline V gene. Trimming removed 0 bases from V and 6 bases from J, with 6 bases in between. The CDR3 nucleotides read TGCGCCAGCAGCCAAGATAAGGCTCAGCCCCAGCATTTT. Translating gives CASSQDKAQPQHF.

V and J are TRBV5-5 and TRBJ1-1; the D is unclear. CDR1 and CDR2 (germline): SGHKS, YYEKEE (reference sequence). There are 13 residues in the CDR3. V lost 4 bases and J 6 bases, leaving 13 bases between the germline ends. The CDR3 DNA reads as TGTGCCAGCAGCCCGGCAGCAGCCCCTGAAGCTTTCTTT. Translation: CASSPAAAPEAFF. Combining the CDR3 with reference TRBV5-5 and TRBJ1-1 gives the whole variable domain DAGVTQSPTHLIKTRGQQVTLRCSPISGHKSVSWYQQVLGQGPQFIFQYYEKEERGRGNFPDRFSARQFPNYSSELNVNALLLGDSALYLCASSPAAAPEAFFGQGTRLTVV.

This clonotype has more than one count but fewer than ten. This rearrangement joins TRBV28 to TRBJ1-2; D is possibly TRBD1 (5 bases). Germline lookup yields CDR1 MDHEN and CDR2 SYDVKM. There are 14 residues in the CDR3. V was cut by 5 bases and J by 2 bases, with 12 bases left in between. Here the CDR3 reads CASSLGRENYGYTF. In nucleotides, the CDR3 is TGTGCCAGCAGTCTGGGACGGGAAAACTATGGCTACACCTTC.

The rearrangement uses TRBV21-1 and TRBJ2-2; TRBD1, as called in the table, went unchecked against the DNA. TRBV21-1 is deemed a pseudogene. The CDR3 length is 16 residues. CDR3 DNA sequence: TGTGCCAGCCCCAGAATGGGGGCTAGGGGCACCGGGGAGCTGTTTTTT. This codes for CASPRMGARGTGELFF.

This chain uses TRBV6-2 or TRBV6-3 with TRBJ2-6; 9 bases fit TRBD1. V gave up 8 bases and J gave up 3 bases; unmatched junction bases: 8. The length of the CDR3 is 16 residues. From germline, CDR1 is MNHEY and CDR2 SVGEGT. The CDR3 sequence: CASLQGAGVGANVLTF. In nucleotides, the CDR3 is TGTGCCAGCCTACAGGGGGCGGGAGTTGGGGCCAACGTCCTGACTTTC.

In this sample, this clonotype turned up many times. The J gene is TRBJ2-7, the V gene TRBV12-3 or TRBV12-4; the match to TRBD1 covers 8 bases. The CDR3 totals 14 residues. V lost 0 bases, J lost 4 bases, and 2 bases stayed unmatched. Here the CDR3 reads CASSLARGPYEQYF. The CDR3 bases are TGTGCCAGCAGTTTAGCCAGGGGGCCATACGAGCAGTACTTC.

In regard to this clonotype: This clone may be a read error of a much larger clone one base away. This chain joins TRBV5-1 and TRBJ2-2; weak D call: TRBD2 (6 bases). This CDR3 spans 15 amino acids. Germline CDR1 is SGHRS and CDR2 is YFSETQ. The CDR3 bases are TGCGCCAGCAGCCAGGGACTCCCTAACACCCGGGAGCTGTTTTTT. It yields the protein CASSQGLPNTRELFF.

This chain joins TRBV2 and TRBJ2-2, with TRBD1 identical over 7 bases. This CDR3 is 18 amino acids long. Germline loops: CDR1 SNHLY, CDR2 FYNNEI. The J segment lost 0 bases and the V segment lost 4 bases, leaving 11 bases of the junction unmatched. CDR3 protein: CASSVVGTASSNTGELFF. The CDR3 region has the DNA TGTGCCAGCAGTGTAGTTGGGACAGCTAGTTCGAACACCGGGGAGCTGTTTTTT.

This clonotype was counted many times. The chain carries TRBV4-1 and TRBJ2-7; no firm D call. The CDR3 contains 14 residues. The V gene's germline CDR1 is MGHRA and CDR2 YSYEKL. Trimming shortened V by 4 bases and J by 5 bases, and 15 bases separated the two germline ends. The CDR3 bases are TGCGCCAGCAGCCGGACCTTCAACGCGGACGAGCAGTACTTC. Residues: CASSRTFNADEQYF.

The chain uses TRBV5-1 and TRBJ2-1, with TRBD1 identical over 8 bases. Trimming cost V 4 bases and J 2 bases; bases outside gene matches: 5. CDR1 is SGHRS and CDR2 is YFSETQ in the germline V gene. This CDR3 has 15 amino acids. Here the CDR3 reads CASSAGTGPYNEQFF. Here the CDR3 DNA reads TGCGCCAGCAGCGCCGGGACAGGACCCTACAATGAGCAGTTCTTC.

This chain connects TRBV4-1 to TRBJ2-2; TRBD1 aligns across 8 bases. The trim removed 2 bases at V and 10 bases at J, leaving 3 bases unmatched. This CDR3 is built from 13 residues. Germline CDR1 MGHRA, CDR2 YSYEKL. The CDR3 sequence is CASSQSDRVELFF. In nucleotides, the CDR3 is TGCGCCAGCAGCCAATCGGACAGGGTGGAGCTGTTTTTT.